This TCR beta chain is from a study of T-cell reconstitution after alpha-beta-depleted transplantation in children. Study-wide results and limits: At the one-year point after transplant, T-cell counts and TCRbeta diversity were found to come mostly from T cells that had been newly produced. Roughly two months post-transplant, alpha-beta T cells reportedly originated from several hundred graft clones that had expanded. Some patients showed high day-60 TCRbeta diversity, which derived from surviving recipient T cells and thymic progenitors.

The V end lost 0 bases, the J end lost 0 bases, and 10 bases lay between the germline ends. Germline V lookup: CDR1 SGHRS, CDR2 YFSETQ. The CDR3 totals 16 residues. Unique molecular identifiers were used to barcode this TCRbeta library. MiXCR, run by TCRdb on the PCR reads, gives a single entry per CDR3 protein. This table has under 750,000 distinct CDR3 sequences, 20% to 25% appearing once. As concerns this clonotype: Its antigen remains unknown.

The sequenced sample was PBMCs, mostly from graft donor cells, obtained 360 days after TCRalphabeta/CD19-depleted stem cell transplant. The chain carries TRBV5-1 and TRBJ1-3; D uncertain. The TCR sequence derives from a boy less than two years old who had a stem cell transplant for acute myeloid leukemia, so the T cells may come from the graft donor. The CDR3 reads CASSLEGPASGNTIYF. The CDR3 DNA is TGCGCCAGCAGCTTGGAAGGTCCAGCCTCTGGAAACACCATATATTTT.